This TCR beta chain came from a study of cytomegalovirus exposure and HLA in healthy donors. Study information: Ancestry clustering placed around 80% of approximately 420 genotyped donors in the Caucasian-associated cluster.

CDR1 LNHDA and CDR2 SQIVND come from the germline V gene (reference sequence). Deletions cut 3 bases from V and 2 bases from J, with 10 bases between. This CDR3 contains 14 residues. A note on this clone: Its antigen is undetermined.

Overall study results and limits: The classifier reportedly diagnosed cytomegalovirus status with high specificity and sensitivity.

Use of 60 Vbeta and 13 Jbeta primers characterized the PCR. Produced via immunoSEQ multiplex PCR; TCRdb's table is partial and in-frame only. Of more than 200,000 clones listed, approximately 70% were seen once; the top ten hold about 2.5%. The source is a man aged 40-49 years in good health and CMV-seropositive. The sequencing input was PBMCs. The chain is built from TRBV19 and TRBJ1-2, with D unclear. DNA of the CDR3: TGTGCCAGTAGTATCATAAACCAGAACTATGGCTACACCTTC. This sequence encodes CASSIINQNYGYTF.